This is a list of T cell receptor beta chains from one sample in a study of PD-1 blockade in classical Hodgkin lymphoma. Only in-frame clones appear in the TCRdb table, and some are missing; sequencing was by immunoSEQ multiplex PCR. Among around 30,000 clones, 89% were seen once, and the ten largest hold around 0.33%. Sequencing was performed on CD4+ T cells from blood. Receptor source: a human donor with classical Hodgkin lymphoma. CDR3s include the opening cysteine and the closing phenylalanine or tryptophan. The D gene is left open where the match is weak. Only some rows state a clone size, as once, few, many or a class for expanded clones.

J gene | D gene | clone size | V gene | CDR3 DNA | CDR3 protein
TRBJ1-5 | . | . | TRBV2 | TGTGCCAGCAGGGGGGACTTAAATCAGCCCCAGCATTTT | CASRGDLNQPQHF
TRBJ2-5 | . | . | TRBV11-2 | TGTGCCAGCAGCGTGCAGGGGGGGCAAGAGACCCAGTACTTC | CASSVQGGQETQYF
TRBJ2-7 | TRBD2 | . | TRBV18 | TGTGCCAGCTCACCAGTCAGCGGGAGGGCCTCTGACGAGCAGTACTTC | CASSPVSGRASDEQYF
TRBJ2-4 | . | . | TRBV28 | TGTGCCAGCAGTTCCTTCACCGGGACATTTATTGCCAAAAACATTCAGTACTTC | CASSSFTGTFIAKNIQYF
TRBJ2-3 | . | . | TRBV5-1 | TGCGCCAGCAGCTTGACCGGCGACCCCGCAGATACGCAGTATTTT | CASSLTGDPADTQYF
TRBJ2-2 | . | . | TRBV5-4 | TGTGCCAGCAGCCCACCAGAAGGGTCGGGGGAGCTGTTTTTT | CASSPPEGSGELFF
TRBJ2-2 | . | . | TRBV30 | TGTGCCTGGAGTGCTTCCCCGGGCCAAACCGGGGAGCTGTTTTTT | CAWSASPGQTGELFF
TRBJ1-4 | . | . | TRBV11-2 | TGTGCCAGCAGCTTAGGGACCGAAAAACTGTTTTTT | CASSLGTEKLFF
TRBJ2-1 | TRBD2 | . | TRBV5-1 | TGCGCCAGCAGTGATCTAGCGGAAAGGGGTGAGCAGTTCTTC | CASSDLAERGEQFF
TRBJ2-7 | . | . | TRBV7-8 | TGTGCCAGCAGCTTTGGGGCAAGCCCCTACGAGCAGTACTTC | CASSFGASPYEQYF
TRBJ2-7 | TRBD1 | . | TRBV19 | TGTGCCAGTAGTATGGGACCGGGACAGACCTACGAGCAGTACTTC | CASSMGPGQTYEQYF
TRBJ2-5 | . | . | TRBV7-9 | TGTGCCAGCAGCTTATCCCCACAAAGAGGGGAGACCCAGTACTTC | CASSLSPQRGETQYF
TRBJ2-2 | . | . | TRBV7-9 | TGTGCCAGCAGCCCCTCTCAGGGAGACACCGGGGAGCTGTTTTTT | CASSPSQGDTGELFF
TRBJ2-1 | TRBD2 | once | TRBV28 | TGTGCCAGCAGTCCCGGCACTAGCGGATACTACAATGAGCAGTTCTTC | CASSPGTSGYYNEQFF
TRBJ2-1 | . | . | TRBV7-2 | TGTGCCAGCGGCAGGGTCGGTACTAATGAGCAGTTCTTC | CASGRVGTNEQFF
TRBJ1-2 | . | . | TRBV6-1 | TGTGCCAGCTCTACTGACAGCCTCTATGGCTACACCTTC | CASSTDSLYGYTF
TRBJ2-7 | TRBD2 | . | TRBV5-4 | TGTGCCAGCAGAGCTAGCGGGATCGCGGCCTACGAGCAGTACTTC | CASRASGIAAYEQYF
TRBJ2-3 | . | . | TRBV7-8 | TGTGCCAGCAGCAGCAGGATCTACACAGATACGCAGTATTTT | CASSSRIYTDTQYF
TRBJ2-7 | . | once | TRBV20-1 | TGCAGTGCTAGTTTCGGCTACGAGCAGTACTTC | CSASFGYEQYF
TRBJ2-7 | TRBD1 | . | TRBV28 | TGTGCCAGCAGAAGCCAAACAGGGGGTGGTTACGAGCAGTACTTC | CASRSQTGGGYEQYF
TRBJ1-2 | TRBD1 | . | TRBV19 | TGTGCCAGTAGTGAGCGGGGACAGTATTCTAACTATGGCTACACCTTC | CASSERGQYSNYGYTF
TRBJ2-1 | . | few | TRBV19 | TGTGCCACCTCACGACAACACACGGATGAGCAGTTCTTC | CATSRQHTDEQFF
TRBJ2-7 | . | . | TRBV11-3 | TGTGCCAGCAGCACAGAGGCGCTAGCCGCCGAGCAGTACTTC | CASSTEALAAEQYF
TRBJ2-7 | TRBD1 | . | TRBV30 | TGTGCCTGGAAATGGGGTGGGACAGTCACCTACGAGCAGTACTTC | CAWKWGGTVTYEQYF
TRBJ2-1 | TRBD2 | . | TRBV27 | TGTGCCAGCAGTCGACTAGCGGGGATTTACAATGAGCAGTTCTTC | CASSRLAGIYNEQFF
TRBJ2-7 | . | . | TRBV15 | TGTGCCACCAGCAGAGAAGCGACAAGGAGCTCCTACGAGCAGTACTTC | CATSREATRSSYEQYF
TRBJ2-6 | TRBD2 | . | TRBV10-3 | TGTGCCATCAGTGGTTCTAGCGGGAGCTCTGGGGCCAACGTCCTGACTTTC | CAISGSSGSSGANVLTF
TRBJ1-1 | . | . | TRBV5-4 | TGTGCCAGCAGCAGCGGATCCCTAGGGTTGAACACTGAAGCTTTCTTT | CASSSGSLGLNTEAFF
TRBJ2-2 | . | . | TRBV30 | TGTGCCTGGACCGGACGAGTCACCGGGGAGCTGTTTTTT | CAWTGRVTGELFF
TRBJ2-5 | TRBD1 | . | TRBV5-6 | TGTGCCAGCAGCTTGTATTTGACAGGGGGAGGAGAGACCCAGTACTTC | CASSLYLTGGGETQYF
TRBJ2-6 | . | . | TRBV7-2 | TGTGCCAGCAGCTTAGGTGGGGCCAACGTCCTGACTTTC | CASSLGGANVLTF
TRBJ2-3 | . | . | TRBV9 | TGTGCCAGCAGCGAGCCCTCGGGTTATACGCAGTATTTT | CASSEPSGYTQYF
TRBJ2-7 | . | . | TRBV6-1 | TGTGCCAGCAGTGCCCGAGAAGACGAGCAGTACTTC | CASSAREDEQYF
TRBJ2-6 | . | . | TRBV5-5 | TGTGCCAGCAGCTTGGAGAGCACAGGGAGCTCTGGGGCCAACGTCCTGACTTTC | CASSLESTGSSGANVLTF
TRBJ2-1 | TRBD1 | . | TRBV7-9 | TGTGCCAGCAGCCTGCGGACAGGGTACAATGAGCAGTTCTTC | CASSLRTGYNEQFF
TRBJ2-5 | . | once | TRBV5-4 | TGTGCCAGCAGCTTGGATTCCCGGCAGGAAGAGACCCAGTACTTC | CASSLDSRQEETQYF
TRBJ2-1 | . | . | TRBV19 | TGTGCCAGTAGTAAAGGATGGGACAATGAGCAGTTCTTC | CASSKGWDNEQFF
TRBJ1-4 | . | . | TRBV28 | TGTGCCAGCAGTTCCGGGGGTGCAACTAATGAAAAACTGTTTTTT | CASSSGGATNEKLFF
TRBJ2-7 | . | . | TRBV4-2 | TGTGCCAGTCCCCCGGGACAAGCCTGCGAGCAGTACTTC | CASPPGQACEQYF
TRBJ1-4 | TRBD1 | . | TRBV19 | TGTGCCAGTAGTAATTCCCAGGGGGCGCCTGGTGTAACGAATGAAAAACTGTTTTTT | CASSNSQGAPGVTNEKLFF
TRBJ1-3 | . | . | TRBV28 | TGTGCCAGCAGACTTGGTGGGGGCTTCACTGGAAACACCATATATTTT | CASRLGGGFTGNTIYF
TRBJ2-3 | TRBD2 | . | TRBV19 | TGTGCCAGTAGTATAGATCCCCTAGCGGGAGGGAAAGATACGCAGTATTTT | CASSIDPLAGGKDTQYF
TRBJ2-7 | TRBD2 | . | TRBV5-1 | TGCGCCAGCAGCTTGGGCGCGGGAGACGACGAGCAGTACTTC | CASSLGAGDDEQYF
TRBJ2-1 | . | . | TRBV15 | TGTGCCACCAGCAGAGACGAGCGGGCGTCGCAGTTCTTC | CATSRDERASQFF